One and the same sample provided the 5 T cell receptor beta chains below, sequenced in a study of CD8 T cells in ankylosing spondylitis. Findings of the study overall: The study identified a TCR beta motif of roughly eight highly homologous variants that appeared characteristic of ankylosing spondylitis blood.

These TCRs are of unknown antigen specificity. TCRdb itself ran the 5' RACE reads through MiXCR, one entry per CDR3 protein. Of about 750,000 distinct CDR3 sequences detected, roughly 20% appear once; the ten largest clones hold around a fifth. Sequenced input: blood, either unsorted or a sorted T cell fraction (not recorded which). These receptors came from a male donor with ankylosing spondylitis.

This chain links TRBV5-1 with TRBJ2-6; no clear D gene. CDR1 and CDR2 (germline): SGHRS, YFSETQ. The CDR3 runs to 13 residues. V was clipped by 6 bases and J by 2 bases, with 6 bases between them. CDR3 sequence reads: CASNYAGANVLTF. The CDR3 coding sequence is TGCGCCAGCAACTATGCTGGGGCCAACGTCCTGACTTTC.

This clonotype was seen a few times. The V and J genes are TRBV4-1 and TRBJ2-7; no clear D. Between the trimmed V and J ends, which lost 2 bases and 2 bases, there was a span of 10 bases. CDR3 size: 14 residues. Germline V gene lookup returns CDR1 MGHRA and CDR2 YSYEKL. As DNA, the CDR3 is TGCGCCAGCAGCCAAACAGTCCATACCTACGAGCAGTACTTC. Amino acid sequence: CASSQTVHTYEQYF.

This clonotype was detected ten times or more. This chain links TRBV20-1 with TRBJ2-1, with TRBD2 matching over 10 bases. This CDR3 is built from 15 residues. Trimming cost V 1 base and J 6 bases; bases outside gene matches: 6. Germline CDR1 reads DFQATT; CDR2 reads SNEGSKA (reference sequence). The CDR3 coding sequence is TGCAGTGCTAGAGCTAGCGGGGGCCCCTCCAATGAGCAGTTCTTC. Translated, it gives CSARASGGPSNEQFF.

This clonotype was seen many times. The chain has TRBV7-2 and TRBJ2-5; 7 bases map to TRBD2. The V and J ends lost 5 bases and 1 base, in that order; junction bases with no gene match: 7. Looked up from germline, CDR1 is SGHTA and CDR2 is FQGNSA. This CDR3 is 15 amino acids long. The CDR3 DNA is TGTGCCAGCAGCAAGGGAGGCGGGAGCCAAGAGACCCAGTACTTC. Amino acid sequence: CASSKGGGSQETQYF. Together with reference TRBV7-2 and TRBJ2-5, the CDR3 gives the full variable domain: GAGVSQSPSNKVTEKGKDVELRCDPISGHTALYWYRQSLGQGLEFLIYFQGNSAPDKSGLPSDRFSAERTGGSVSTLTIQRTQQEDSAVYLCASSKGGGSQETQYFGPGTRLLVL.

The V call is TRBV11-1, the J call TRBJ2-3; 12 bases match TRBD2. The V and J ends lost 5 bases and 5 bases, in that order; junction bases with no gene match: 14. Germline values: CDR1 SGHAT, CDR2 FQDESV (reference sequence). The CDR3 length is 18 residues. The CDR3 DNA sequence: TGTGCCAGCAGCGGGGATCGTCTAGCGGGAGGGCCGTTAGATACGCAGTATTTT. It translates to CASSGDRLAGGPLDTQYF.